The subject of this entry is one TCR beta chain. Authors' methods: How many nucleated cells were present was estimated from reference gene primer amplification. The protocol was immunoSEQ multiplex PCR, while the TCRdb copy is restricted to in-frame clones and leaves out a portion. V and J calls and clone size are given by that table; D and trimming were obtained from the DNA. The table lists about 220,000 clones, roughly 75% of them singletons. Germline CDR1 reads LGHDT; CDR2 reads YNNKEL (reference sequence). There are 14 residues in the CDR3. V was pared by 2 bases and J by 2 bases, with 9 bases between. The sample comes from a study of blood T cell repertoires in COVID-19. Study as a whole: Samples came from the United States, Italy and Spain, spanning acute and convalescent COVID-19.

V gene TRBV3-1 (or the pseudogene TRBV3-2) combines with J gene TRBJ1-2; D not certain. The clonotype originates from a woman in her seventies with acute or convalescent COVID-19. The specimen sequenced was peripheral blood. This CDR3 is CASSQHGENYGYTF. The CDR3 coding sequence is TGTGCCAGCAGCCAACACGGGGAAAACTATGGCTACACCTTC.